Listed below are T cell receptor beta chains from one sample, sequenced in a study of naive CD8 T cells in extremely preterm neonates. Sequenced by immunoSEQ multiplex PCR; TCRdb stores in-frame clones only, minus some. The sample includes 21,000 or so clones, about nine tenths of them seen just once. Sequenced sample: naive CD8+ T cells from cord blood. These TCRs come from a boy who was born preterm. The CDR3 runs from the conserved cysteine through the conserved F or W. D genes are given only for firm matches. Not every row has a clone size; where given, it reads once, few, many or a size class.

TRBD1 | TRBJ2-7 | . | TRBV6-5 | CSSGTGTYEQYF | TGTTCATCCGGGACAGGGACCTACGAGCAGTACTTC
. | TRBJ2-5 | . | TRBV10-3 | CAIRSLAQETQYF | TGTGCCATCAGGTCTCTAGCGCAAGAGACCCAGTACTTC
TRBD1 | TRBJ1-4 | . | TRBV18 | CASSPRDRVATNEKLFF | TGTGCCAGCTCACCACGGGACAGGGTTGCAACTAATGAAAAACTGTTTTTT
TRBD1 | TRBJ1-1 | . | TRBV4-1 | CASSQHRGPTEAFF | TGCGCCAGCAGCCAACACAGGGGGCCCACTGAAGCTTTCTTT
TRBD1 | TRBJ1-1 | . | TRBV6-4 | CASSDCDRGWVAFF | TGTGCCAGCAGTGACTGCGACAGGGGATGGGTAGCTTTCTTT
TRBD2 | TRBJ2-3 | once | TRBV6-5 | CASSSGGPTDTQYF | TGTGCCAGCAGCAGCGGGGGACCCACAGATACGCAGTATTTT
. | TRBJ2-2 | once | TRBV6-6 | CASSYYRATGELFF | TGTGCCAGCAGTTACTACAGGGCCACCGGGGAGCTGTTTTTT
. | TRBJ2-6 | . | TRBV7-8 | CASSYRVGANVLTF | TGTGCCAGCAGCTACAGGGTTGGGGCCAACGTCCTGACTTTC
TRBD2 | TRBJ2-7 | once | TRBV19 | CASSMGTSSYEQYF | TGTGCCAGTAGTATGGGGACTAGCTCCTACGAGCAGTACTTC
TRBD2 | TRBJ2-1 | once | TRBV4-2 | CASSQDGPSRGGRNEQFF | TGTGCCAGCAGCCAAGATGGCCCGTCCCGGGGGGGCAGGAATGAGCAGTTCTTC
. | TRBJ2-5 | once | TRBV7-2 | CASSWGQETQYF | TGTGCCAGCAGCTGGGGCCAAGAGACCCAGTACTTC
TRBD2 | TRBJ2-7 | once | TRBV2 | CASQASGGPATYEQYF | TGTGCCAGCCAAGCTAGCGGGGGGCCTGCTACCTACGAGCAGTACTTC
. | TRBJ1-1 | . | TRBV5-1 | CASSLTGTEAFF | TGCGCCAGCAGCTTGACAGGGACTGAAGCTTTCTTT
TRBD1 | TRBJ1-4 | . | TRBV30 | CAWSLMTGGNEKLFF | TGTGCCTGGAGCCTAATGACAGGGGGTAATGAAAAACTGTTTTTT
. | TRBJ1-1 | few | TRBV4-1 | CASSQDNTEAFF | TGCGCCAGCAGCCAAGACAACACTGAAGCTTTCTTT
. | TRBJ2-7 | few | TRBV4-1 | CASSQRETDSYEQYF | TGCGCCAGCAGCCAAAGGGAGACAGACTCCTACGAGCAGTACTTC
TRBD1 | TRBJ1-2 | . | TRBV19 | CASRQGANYGYTF | TGTGCCAGTAGACAGGGGGCTAACTATGGCTACACCTTC
TRBD1 | TRBJ2-5 | . | TRBV27 | CASSLGTGETQYF | TGTGCCAGCAGTTTAGGGACAGGAGAGACCCAGTACTTC
TRBD1 | TRBJ2-1 | . | TRBV7-3 | CASSPGTGAYNEQFF | TGTGCCAGCAGCCCCGGGACAGGAGCCTACAATGAGCAGTTCTTC
. | TRBJ1-1 | . | TRBV5-1 | CASTQNTEAFF | TGCGCCAGCACCCAGAACACTGAAGCTTTCTTT
TRBD2 | TRBJ2-5 | . | TRBV7-9 | CASSLLAGYQETQYF | TGTGCCAGCAGCTTACTAGCGGGGTACCAAGAGACCCAGTACTTC